The 5 T cell receptor beta chains listed next were all sequenced from one sample in a study of T cell repertoires in cytomegalovirus infection. TCRdb reprocessed the reads with MiXCR, giving one entry per CDR3 protein. The sample includes over 300,000 distinct CDR3 sequences, over 7.5% of them seen just once. Sequenced sample: PBMCs. These receptors were obtained from a human donor in good health (CMV status not recorded). Some clones in this sample may be carry-over from other donors' samples.

This clonotype was observed a few times. The chain couples TRBV6-5 to TRBJ1-1; the D gene is possibly TRBD1 (6 bases). V shed 5 bases and J shed 7 bases, with 17 bases lying between them. The CDR3 sequence is 14 residues long. Germline V gene sequence: CDR1 MNHEY, CDR2 SVGAGI. This chain's CDR3 is CASSPPGGKVEAFF. The CDR3 coding sequence is TGTGCCAGCAGTCCTCCGGGGGGCAAGGTTGAAGCTTTCTTT.

In this sample, this clonotype turned up a few times. The chain links TRBV4-1 to TRBJ2-5; 7 bases match TRBD2. The CDR3 spans 16 residues. The germline V gene encodes CDR1 MGHRA and CDR2 YSYEKL. With V trimmed by 1 base and J by 4 bases, 9 bases remained unmatched. This CDR3 reads CASSQASGATGETQYF. CDR3 DNA sequence: TGCGCCAGCAGCCAAGCAAGCGGGGCGACGGGAGAGACCCAGTACTTC.

This chain joins TRBV7-2 and TRBJ1-3; no definite D call. Per the germline V gene, CDR1 is SGHTA and CDR2 is FQGNSA. V lost 1 base to trimming and J lost 0 bases, with 10 bases between them. The CDR3 extends over 16 amino acids. CDR3 nucleotides: TGTGCCAGCAGCTTAGTTGCAGGAACCTCTGGAAACACCATATATTTT. The encoded protein is CASSLVAGTSGNTIYF.

There are a few counts of this clonotype. The V gene is TRBV18, the J gene TRBJ2-3, with D hard to call. Trimming removed 1 base at V and 3 bases at J, with 8 bases between. The CDR3 sequence is 14 residues long. Germline V gives CDR1 KGHSH, CDR2 LQKENI. DNA of the CDR3: TGTGCCAGCTCACCACGTGGCCAGACAGATACGCAGTATTTT. It codes for CASSPRGQTDTQYF.

The chain links TRBV29-1 to TRBJ2-2; D call uncertain. CDR3 length: 13 amino acids. V gave up 3 bases and J gave up 6 bases, with 11 bases separating them. Per germline, CDR1 SQVTM and CDR2 ANQGSEA. CDR3 region: CSVETRWAGELFF. CDR3 sequence (DNA): TGCAGCGTTGAGACACGATGGGCCGGGGAGCTGTTTTTT.